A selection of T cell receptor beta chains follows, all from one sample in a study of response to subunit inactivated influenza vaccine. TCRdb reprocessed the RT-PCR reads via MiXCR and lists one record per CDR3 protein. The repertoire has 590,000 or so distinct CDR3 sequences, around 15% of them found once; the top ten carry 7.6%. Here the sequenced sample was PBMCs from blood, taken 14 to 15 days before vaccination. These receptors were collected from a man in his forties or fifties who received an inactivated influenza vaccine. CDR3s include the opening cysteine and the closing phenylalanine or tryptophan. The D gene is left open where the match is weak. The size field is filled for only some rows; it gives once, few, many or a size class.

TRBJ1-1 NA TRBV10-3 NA TGTGCCATCAGTGAAACCCGGGGCCTGAACACTGAAGCTTTCTTT CAISETRGLNTEAFF
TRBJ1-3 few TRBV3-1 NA TGTGCCAGCAGCCAAGATGGGAGGTCTCGAAACACCATATATTTT CASSQDGRSRNTIYF
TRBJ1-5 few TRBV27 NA TGTGCCAGCAGCCGGACAGTTGGGAATCAGCCCCAGCATTTT CASSRTVGNQPQHF
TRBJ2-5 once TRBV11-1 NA TGTGCCAGCAGCTTAACCGACAGATCAGGGACCCAGTACTTC CASSLTDRSGTQYF
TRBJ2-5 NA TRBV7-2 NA TGTGCCAGCAGCTTAGGGGCAGCCGAGGAGACCCAGTACTTC CASSLGAAEETQYF
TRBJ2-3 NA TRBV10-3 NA TGTGCCATCAGTGAGTCTGGTGGACGGGGCAGCACAGATACGCAGTATTTT CAISESGGRGSTDTQYF
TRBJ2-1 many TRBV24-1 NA TGTGCCACCAGTGATTTGCGGGGGGCGGATGAGCAGTTCTTC CATSDLRGADEQFF
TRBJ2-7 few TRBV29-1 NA TGCAGCGTGCGGACACGGAGTTCCTACGAGCAGTACTTC CSVRTRSSYEQYF
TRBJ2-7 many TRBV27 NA TGTGCCAGCAAGGGTTCAGGGGCCTACGAGCAGTACTTC CASKGSGAYEQYF
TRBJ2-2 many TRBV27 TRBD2 TGTGCCAGCAGTGGACTAGCGGGAAGCGGTTTTAGGAACACCGGGGAGCTGTTTTTT CASSGLAGSGFRNTGELFF
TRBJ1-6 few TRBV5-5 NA TGTGCCAGCAGCTTGGTAGGGTATGATAATTCACCCCTCCACTTT CASSLVGYDNSPLHF
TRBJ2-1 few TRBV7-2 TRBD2 TGTGCCAGCAGCTCGGGGACTAGCGGGATGGATGAGCAGTTCTTC CASSSGTSGMDEQFF
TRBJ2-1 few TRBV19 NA TGTGCCAGTAGTATAGTTGGAACGGAAAACAATGAGCAGTTCTTC CASSIVGTENNEQFF